This T cell receptor beta chain comes out of a study of blood T cell repertoires in COVID-19. Study details: Sources were T cells, B-cell-depleted T cells, or PBMCs; the material itself was cDNA or gDNA.

Living in 24 US areas, the participants were between about 18 and 100 years of age. Cohort placement rested on clinical history that participants reported themselves. Donors in Cohort 3 counted as recovered after two negative PCRs, clearance, or symptom resolution. To note about this clone: Different DNA sequences within this sample yield the same CDR3.

Germline V lookup: CDR1 MDHEN, CDR2 SYDVKM. This CDR3 comprises 11 residues. V gave up 3 bases and J gave up 7 bases, with 4 bases separating them. Clones were read by immunoSEQ multiplex PCR, and TCRdb kept only the in-frame ones, dropping some. This sample has 140,000 to 150,000 clones, with around 87% found just once. Sequenced input: PBMCs or T cells enriched from blood (not recorded which). J is TRBJ1-5 and V is TRBV28; D is unclear. The TCR sequence derives from a man in his 60s who had recovered from COVID-19. CDR3 in DNA: TGTGCCAGCAGTTTTCGGCAGCCCCAGCATTTT. Translation: CASSFRQPQHF.